One and the same sample provided the 32 T cell receptor beta chains below, sequenced in a study of blood T cell repertoires in COVID-19. Here immunoSEQ multiplex PCR was the method, and the copy in TCRdb shows in-frame clones only, minus some. Of approximately 350,000 clones in the sample, more than 70% were seen once. Sequenced sample: peripheral blood. These receptors came from a woman aged 70-85 years with COVID-19, enrolled during active disease.

The genes are TRBV19 and TRBJ2-5, with D perhaps matching TRBD2 (6 bases). CDR1 and CDR2 (germline): LNHDA, SQIVND (reference sequence). Between the trimmed V and J ends, which lost 3 bases and 2 bases, there was a span of 19 bases. The CDR3 covers 17 residues. This CDR3 is CASSITDSPRGQETQYF. CDR3 DNA sequence: TGTGCCAGTAGTATTACGGACTCCCCGCGGGGACAAGAGACCCAGTACTTC. The variable domain in full, with the rest retrieved from reference TRBV19 and TRBJ2-5, is DGGITQSPKYLFRKEGQNVTLSCEQNLNHDAMYWYRQDPGQGLRLIYYSQIVNDFQKGDIAEGYSVSREKKESFPLTVTSAQKNPTAFYLCASSITDSPRGQETQYFGPGTRLLVL.

J is TRBJ1-4 and V is TRBV5-1, with D possibly being TRBD1 (6 bases). The CDR3 has 13 residues. V lost 2 bases to trimming and J lost 5 bases, with 7 bases between them. CDR1 SGHRS and CDR2 YFSETQ come from the germline V gene. This chain's CDR3 is CASSLTGNEKLFF. Here the CDR3 DNA reads TGCGCCAGCAGCTTAACAGGGAATGAAAAACTGTTTTTT. The whole variable domain, filled in from reference TRBV5-1 and TRBJ1-4, reads KAGVTQTPRYLIKTRGQQVTLSCSPISGHRSVSWYQQTPGQGLQFLFEYFSETQRNKGNFPGRFSGRQFSNSRSEMNVSTLELGDSALYLCASSLTGNEKLFFGSGTQLSVL.

The chain carries TRBV21-1 and TRBJ1-3; no DNA check was done on the table's D call, TRBD1. TRBV21-1 is a listed pseudogene. The CDR3 covers 18 residues. The CDR3 nucleotides read TGTGCCAGCAGCAAATGGGAGCGGGACAGGGGCTCTGGAAACACCATATATTTT. This sequence encodes CASSKWERDRGSGNTIYF.

The chain couples TRBV10-2 to TRBJ1-1; tentative D call: TRBD1 (6 bases). Trimming stripped 8 bases from V and 3 bases from J, with 13 bases between. Per the germline V gene, CDR1 is WSHSY and CDR2 is SAAADI. This CDR3 has 13 residues. CDR3 in amino acids: CASARQVDTEAFF. The DNA for the CDR3 is TGCGCCAGCGCCCGACAGGTTGACACTGAAGCTTTCTTT.

V is TRBV30 and J is TRBJ1-1, with a weak D call TRBD1 (6 bases). From germline, CDR1 is GTSNPN and CDR2 SVGIG (reference sequence). Trimming removed 1 base at V and 5 bases at J, with 8 bases between. The CDR3 sequence is 12 residues long. CDR3 residues: CAWSDRETEAFF. In DNA form, the CDR3 reads TGTGCCTGGAGTGACAGGGAGACTGAAGCTTTCTTT.

This rearrangement joins TRBV4-3 to TRBJ1-2; weak D call: TRBD1 (5 bases). Germline loops: CDR1 LGHNA, CDR2 YSLEER. The CDR3 extends over 14 amino acids. Trimming took off 0 bases at V and 6 bases at J, with 11 bases between the two ends. This chain's CDR3 is CASSQDWAGNGYTF. As DNA, the CDR3 is TGCGCCAGCAGCCAAGATTGGGCAGGGAATGGCTACACCTTC.

This clone was counted between two and nine times. The V call is TRBV7-9, the J call TRBJ1-2, with 9 positions matching TRBD1. Trimming at V came to 0 bases and at J to 2 bases, leaving 4 bases not matched to a gene. Germline loops: CDR1 SEHNR, CDR2 FQNEAQ (reference sequence). The CDR3 is 16 residues long. CDR3 region: CASSLARTGVNYGYTF. The DNA for the CDR3 is TGTGCCAGCAGCTTAGCGCGGACAGGGGTAAACTATGGCTACACCTTC. Drawing the rest from reference TRBV7-9 and TRBJ1-2, the complete variable domain is DTGVSQNPRHKITKRGQNVTFRCDPISEHNRLYWYRQTLGQGPEFLTYFQNEAQLEKSRLLSDRFSAERPKGSFSTLEIQRTEQGDSAMYLCASSLARTGVNYGYTFGSGTRLTVV.

The chain employs TRBV7-2 and TRBJ1-2, with a tentative D call TRBD1 (5 bases). The V gene's germline CDR1 is SGHTA and CDR2 FQGNSA. V was trimmed by 1 base and J by 0 bases, leaving 9 bases between them. The CDR3 loop spans 15 amino acids. The CDR3 DNA is TGTGCCAGCAGCTTAGAGGGGCTAGCTAACTATGGCTACACCTTC. It is translated as CASSLEGLANYGYTF.

The rearrangement uses TRBV9 and TRBJ2-6, with 9 bases identical to TRBD2. The CDR3 is 17 amino acids. V shed 2 bases and J 2 bases; nucleotides not matched to a gene: 5. The germline V gene has CDR1 SGDLS and CDR2 YYNGEE. The CDR3 reads CASSVLAGPTGANVLTF. The CDR3, as DNA: TGTGCCAGCAGCGTTCTAGCGGGGCCTACTGGGGCCAACGTCCTGACTTTC.

The chain recombines TRBV4-3 with TRBJ1-2; D possibly corresponds to TRBD1 (5 bases). This CDR3 contains 14 residues. V was trimmed by 4 bases and J by 2 bases, leaving 11 bases between them. Germline V lookup: CDR1 LGHNA, CDR2 YSLEER. The CDR3 DNA sequence: TGCGCCAGCAGCCCATCGGCAGGGAACTATGGCTACACCTTC. The encoded protein is CASSPSAGNYGYTF.

DNA of the CDR3: TGCGCCAGCACGGATCCGGGACAGGATGAAAAACTGTTTTTT. This gives the protein CASTDPGQDEKLFF. The chain uses TRBV5-1 and TRBJ1-4; TRBD1 aligns across 8 bases. The V gene's germline CDR1 is SGHRS and CDR2 YFSETQ. V trimming: 6 bases; J trimming: 6 bases; junction bases outside the gene matches: 7. The CDR3 is 14 amino acids.

The rearrangement uses TRBV6-5 and TRBJ1-2, with D uncertain. The CDR3 is made up of 16 amino acids. Germline lookup yields CDR1 MNHEY and CDR2 SVGAGI. V lost 0 bases, J lost 5 bases, and 16 bases lay in between. The CDR3 reads CASSYSSQPSVYGYTF. CDR3 bases: TGTGCCAGCAGTTACTCGAGTCAGCCGAGCGTTTATGGCTACACCTTC.

Here the CDR3 reads CATSDTVDRGGRTQHF. CDR3 in DNA: TGTGCCACCAGTGACACTGTTGACAGGGGAGGAAGGACCCAGCATTTT. This rearrangement joins TRBV24-1 to TRBJ1-5; 8 nucleotides align to TRBD1. Germline values: CDR1 KGHDR, CDR2 SFDVKD. V lost 4 bases to trimming and J lost 11 bases; unmatched junction nucleotides: 15. The CDR3 is 16 residues long.

The V gene is TRBV24-1, the J gene TRBJ1-2; the match to TRBD1 covers 7 bases. Germline CDR1 KGHDR, CDR2 SFDVKD. Unmatched junction bases numbered 11, after V lost 4 bases and J lost 7 bases. This CDR3 region has 15 residues. CDR3 protein: CATSDATGRDVGYTF. The CDR3 DNA follows: TGTGCCACCAGTGACGCGACAGGGCGAGACGTTGGCTACACCTTC.

The V gene is TRBV29-1, the J gene TRBJ1-1; D is perhaps TRBD1 (6 bases). Germline CDR1 is SQVTM and CDR2 is ANQGSEA. The CDR3 is made up of 12 amino acids. The germline V and J ends were trimmed by 7 bases and 1 base, with 10 bases remaining between them. The DNA of the CDR3 is TGCAGCGCGGAAGGGGGGAACACTGAAGCTTTCTTT. Translating it yields CSAEGGNTEAFF.

The rearrangement joins TRBV11-2 to TRBJ2-3; unclear D gene. Trimming shortened V by 5 bases and J by 0 bases, and 12 bases separated the two germline ends. CDR3 size: 15 residues. Germline-derived CDR1 and CDR2 are SGHAT and FQNNGV. Written as DNA, the CDR3 is TGTGCCAGCAGCCCCTCTACCTTAAGCACAGATACGCAGTATTTT. It is translated as CASSPSTLSTDTQYF.

The V and J genes are TRBV4-1 and TRBJ1-2; D ambiguous. Germline CDR1 reads MGHRA; CDR2 reads YSYEKL. The CDR3 covers 13 residues. V was shortened by 1 base and J by 6 bases, with 9 bases between the two germline ends. The CDR3 DNA follows: TGCGCCAGCAGCCAAGTTTTCTCAGATGGCTACACCTTC. Translating it yields CASSQVFSDGYTF.

On this clone itself: Other DNA sequences in this specimen translate into the identical CDR3. This sequence joins TRBV7-2 and TRBJ1-5, with 8 bases fitting TRBD1. CDR3 length: 14 amino acids. Trimming at V came to 3 bases and at J to 2 bases, leaving 0 bases not matched to a gene. Germline values: CDR1 SGHTA, CDR2 FQGNSA. CDR3 coding DNA: TGTGCCAGCAGCTTGACAGGGGGCAATCAGCCCCAGCATTTT. This sequence encodes CASSLTGGNQPQHF. The full variable domain, rest sourced from reference TRBV7-2 and TRBJ1-5, is GAGVSQSPSNKVTEKGKDVELRCDPISGHTALYWYRQSLGQGLEFLIYFQGNSAPDKSGLPSDRFSAERTGGSVSTLTIQRTQQEDSAVYLCASSLTGGNQPQHFGDGTRLSIL.

The rearrangement uses TRBV5-6 and TRBJ1-3; D possibly corresponds to TRBD1 (5 bases). This CDR3 is built from 14 residues. CDR1 SGHDT and CDR2 YYEEEE come from the germline V gene. Trimming left V 7 bases short and J 4 bases short, with 15 bases between. The CDR3 nucleotides read TGTGCCAGCCAAACCCAGGGAATCGGAAACACCATATATTTT. This sequence encodes CASQTQGIGNTIYF. Combining the CDR3 with reference TRBV5-6 and TRBJ1-3 gives the whole variable domain DAGVTQSPTHLIKTRGQQVTLRCSPKSGHDTVSWYQQALGQGPQFIFQYYEEEERQRGNFPDRFSGHQFPNYSSELNVNALLLGDSALYLCASQTQGIGNTIYFGEGSWLTVV.

V usage is TRBV10-2 and J usage is TRBJ1-4; tentative D call: TRBD1 (5 bases). The CDR3 runs to 14 residues. Germline assignment: CDR1 WSHSY and CDR2 SAAADI. The germline V and J ends were trimmed by 4 bases and 8 bases, with 14 bases remaining between them. The CDR3 sequence: CASSVVAGYEKLFF. In DNA, the CDR3 is TGCGCCAGCAGTGTTGTGGCAGGGTACGAAAAACTGTTTTTT.

This clone occurred once. A junction end diverges from the germline sequence, so it may reflect a read error. The chain is built from TRBV30 and TRBJ2-1; 8 nucleotides match TRBD1. Germline V gene sequence: CDR1 GTSNPN, CDR2 SVGIG (reference sequence). This CDR3 region has 11 residues. CDR3: CAWSPGQGMIF. The CDR3 DNA reads as TGTGCCTGGAGCCCAGGACAGGGAATGATCTTC.

The V gene is TRBV7-9, the J gene TRBJ2-7, with TRBD1 as a possible D gene (5 bases). Germline V gives CDR1 SEHNR, CDR2 FQNEAQ (reference sequence). There are 13 residues in the CDR3. V shed 5 bases and J shed 6 bases, with 14 bases lying between them. In nucleotides, the CDR3 is TGTGCCAGCAGCGAAACAGGAGCCGTCGAGCAGTACTTC. This encodes CASSETGAVEQYF. The full variable domain, completed using reference TRBV7-9 and TRBJ2-7, is DTGVSQNPRHKITKRGQNVTFRCDPISEHNRLYWYRQTLGQGPEFLTYFQNEAQLEKSRLLSDRFSAERPKGSFSTLEIQRTEQGDSAMYLCASSETGAVEQYFGPGTRLTVT.

The chain couples TRBV6-6 to TRBJ1-6; D unclear. The CDR3 has 15 amino acids. Germline CDR1 reads MNHNY; CDR2 reads SVGAGI (reference sequence). V shed 6 bases and J shed 8 bases, with 17 bases lying between them. CDR3 DNA sequence: TGTGCCAGCAGGCCCGTACTTGGGGAGGATTCACCCCTCCACTTT. Its translation: CASRPVLGEDSPLHF.

V is TRBV7-9 and J is TRBJ2-2, with 9 nucleotides matching TRBD1. Losses at the gene ends were 5 bases for V and 3 bases for J; bases not matched to a gene: 4. The CDR3 loop spans 15 amino acids. CDR1 is SEHNR and CDR2 is FQNEAQ in the germline V gene (reference sequence). Here the CDR3 reads CASSGTGSDTGELFF. DNA for the CDR3: TGTGCCAGCAGCGGGACAGGGTCGGACACCGGGGAGCTGTTTTTT.

This chain connects TRBV2 to TRBJ1-1, with a tentative D call TRBD1 (6 bases). The germline V gene has CDR1 SNHLY and CDR2 FYNNEI. CDR3 size: 18 residues. Trimming took off 3 bases at V and 5 bases at J, with 25 bases between the two ends. Here the CDR3 reads CASSDPLFITGSETEAFF. CDR3 sequence (DNA): TGTGCCAGCAGTGACCCCCTATTTATCACAGGGTCAGAGACTGAAGCTTTCTTT. Filled out from reference TRBV2 and TRBJ1-1, the complete variable domain reads EPEVTQTPSHQVTQMGQEVILRCVPISNHLYFYWYRQILGQKVEFLVSFYNNEISEKSEIFDDQFSVERPDGSNFTLKIRSTKLEDSAMYFCASSDPLFITGSETEAFFGQGTRLTVV.

The chain combines TRBV4-3 with TRBJ1-2; 7 nucleotides match TRBD1. The CDR3 loop spans 15 amino acids. Germline V gene lookup returns CDR1 LGHNA and CDR2 YSLEER. The V segment lost 3 bases and the J segment 1 base; nucleotides outside the gene matches: 5. DNA for the CDR3: TGCGCCAGCAGCCACAACAGGGGTGGTAACTATGGCTACACCTTC. Its protein is CASSHNRGGNYGYTF.

This chain links TRBV7-2 with TRBJ2-1; 8 bases are a match to TRBD2. The CDR3 is 14 residues long. Unmatched junction bases numbered 3, after V lost 1 base and J lost 7 bases. Germline CDR1 is SGHTA and CDR2 is FQGNSA. The CDR3 sequence is CASSLDGLANEQFF. The CDR3 DNA is TGTGCCAGCAGCTTAGACGGACTAGCAAATGAGCAGTTCTTC.

This chain joins TRBV30 and TRBJ1-2; weak D call: TRBD1 (5 bases). Germline V gene sequence: CDR1 GTSNPN, CDR2 SVGIG (reference sequence). The length of the CDR3 is 12 residues. Trimming took 1 base from V and 7 from J, leaving 10 bases between them. The CDR3 DNA follows: TGTGCCTGGAGTGAACAGGCTGGTGGCTACACCTTC. It specifies CAWSEQAGGYTF. The full variable domain, in which reference TRBV30 and TRBJ1-2 provide the parts outside the CDR3, is SQTIHQWPATLVQPVGSPLSLECTVEGTSNPNLYWYRQAAGRGLQLLFYSVGIGQISSEVPQNLSASRPQDRQFILSSKKLLLSDSGFYLCAWSEQAGGYTFGSGTRLTVV.

This sequence joins TRBV6-2 or TRBV6-3 and TRBJ1-2; TRBD1 aligns across 7 bases. Germline V gives CDR1 MNHEY, CDR2 SVGEGT. The CDR3 is made up of 12 amino acids. V trimming: 5 bases; J trimming: 8 bases; junction bases outside the gene matches: 5. CDR3 sequence reads: CASSATGYGYTF. The CDR3 region has the DNA TGTGCCAGCAGTGCGACAGGGTACGGCTACACCTTC.

This chain joins TRBV7-2 and TRBJ2-3; D call uncertain. CDR1 and CDR2 from the germline V gene are SGHTA and FQGNSA. The length of the CDR3 is 17 residues. V lost 5 bases and J lost 0, with 18 bases in between. CDR3 residues: CASSPISRLTSTDTQYF. The DNA for the CDR3 is TGTGCCAGCAGCCCAATATCGCGGCTAACTAGCACAGATACGCAGTATTTT.

The chain combines TRBV7-9 with TRBJ2-6; the D is unclear. Germline V gene lookup returns CDR1 SEHNR and CDR2 FQNEAQ (reference sequence). The CDR3 is 15 residues long. V lost 5 bases and J lost 1, with 9 bases in between. This chain's CDR3 is CASSPQLSGANVLTF. The CDR3 nucleotides are TGTGCCAGCAGCCCGCAGTTATCTGGGGCCAACGTCCTGACTTTC.

V usage is TRBV2 and J usage is TRBJ1-5; a possible D gene is TRBD1 (5 bases). V was shortened by 3 bases and J by 2 bases, with 11 bases between the two germline ends. Germline V CDR1 and CDR2: SNHLY, FYNNEI. The CDR3 sequence is 15 residues long. For the CDR3, the DNA is TGTGCCAGCAGTGAGGGGGGAAGAGGCAATCAGCCCCAGCATTTT. Translation: CASSEGGRGNQPQHF.